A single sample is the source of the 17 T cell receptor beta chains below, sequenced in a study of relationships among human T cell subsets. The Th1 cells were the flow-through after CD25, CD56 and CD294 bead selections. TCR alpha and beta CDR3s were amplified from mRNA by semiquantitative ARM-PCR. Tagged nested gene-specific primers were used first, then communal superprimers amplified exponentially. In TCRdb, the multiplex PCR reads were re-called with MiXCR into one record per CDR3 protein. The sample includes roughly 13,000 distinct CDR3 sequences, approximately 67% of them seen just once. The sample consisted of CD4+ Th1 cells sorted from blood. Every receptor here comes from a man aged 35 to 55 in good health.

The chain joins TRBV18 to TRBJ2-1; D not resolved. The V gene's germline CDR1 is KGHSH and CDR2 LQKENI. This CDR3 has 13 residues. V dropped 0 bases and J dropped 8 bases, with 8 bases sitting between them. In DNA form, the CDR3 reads TGTGCCAGCTCACCACCAGTCAGTCATGAGCAGTTCTTC. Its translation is CASSPPVSHEQFF.

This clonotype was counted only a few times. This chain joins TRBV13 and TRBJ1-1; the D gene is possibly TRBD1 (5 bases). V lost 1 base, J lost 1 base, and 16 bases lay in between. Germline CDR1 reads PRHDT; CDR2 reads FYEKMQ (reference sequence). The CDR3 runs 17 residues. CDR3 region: CASSLALYPGGNTEAFF. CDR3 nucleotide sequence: TGTGCCAGCAGCTTAGCACTTTATCCGGGGGGGAACACTGAAGCTTTCTTT.

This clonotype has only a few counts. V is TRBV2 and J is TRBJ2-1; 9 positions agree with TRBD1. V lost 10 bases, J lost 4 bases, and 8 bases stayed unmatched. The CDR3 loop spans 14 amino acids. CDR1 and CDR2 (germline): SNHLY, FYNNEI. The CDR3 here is CATKPGQGYNEQFF. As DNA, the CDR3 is TGTGCCACAAAGCCGGGACAGGGTTACAATGAGCAGTTCTTC.

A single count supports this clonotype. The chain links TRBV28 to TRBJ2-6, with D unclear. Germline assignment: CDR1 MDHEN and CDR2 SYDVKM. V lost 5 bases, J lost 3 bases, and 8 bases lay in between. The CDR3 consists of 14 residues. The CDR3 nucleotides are TGTGCCAGCAGTCTCCCGGGTGGGGCCAACGTCCTGACTTTC. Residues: CASSLPGGANVLTF.

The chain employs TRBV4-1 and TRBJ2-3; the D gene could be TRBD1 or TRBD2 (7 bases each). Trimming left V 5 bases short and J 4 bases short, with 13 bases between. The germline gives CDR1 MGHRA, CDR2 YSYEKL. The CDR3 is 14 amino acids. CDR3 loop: CASSLTGRADTQYF. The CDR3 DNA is TGCGCCAGCAGCTTGACAGGGAGGGCAGATACGCAGTATTTT.

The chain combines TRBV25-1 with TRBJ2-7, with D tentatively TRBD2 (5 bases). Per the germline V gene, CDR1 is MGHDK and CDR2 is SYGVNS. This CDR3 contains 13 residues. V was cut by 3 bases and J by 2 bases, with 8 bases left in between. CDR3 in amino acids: CASSERETYEQYF. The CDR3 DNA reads TGTGCCAGCAGTGAGAGGGAAACCTACGAGCAGTACTTC.

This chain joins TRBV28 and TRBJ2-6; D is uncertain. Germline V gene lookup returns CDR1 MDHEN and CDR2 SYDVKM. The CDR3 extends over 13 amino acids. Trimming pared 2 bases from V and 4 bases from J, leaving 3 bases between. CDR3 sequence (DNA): TGTGCCAGCAGTTTAGGCGGGGCCAACGTCCTGACTTTC. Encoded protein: CASSLGGANVLTF.

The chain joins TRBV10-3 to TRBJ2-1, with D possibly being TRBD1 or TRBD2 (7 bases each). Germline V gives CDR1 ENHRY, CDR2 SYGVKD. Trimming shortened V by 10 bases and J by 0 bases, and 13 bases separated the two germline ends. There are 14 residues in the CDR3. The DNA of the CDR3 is TGTGCCACGCAGGGGGGGAGCTCCTACAATGAGCAGTTCTTC. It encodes CATQGGSSYNEQFF.

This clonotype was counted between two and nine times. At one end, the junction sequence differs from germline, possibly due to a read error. CDR3 in DNA: TGCGCCAGCAGCCCGCGGACAGCGAACACCGGGGAGCTGTTTTTT. This translates into CASSPRTANTGELFF. The chain links TRBV5-4 to TRBJ2-2; D is possibly TRBD1 (6 bases). Germline values: CDR1 SGHNT, CDR2 YYREEE (reference sequence). The CDR3 extends over 15 amino acids.

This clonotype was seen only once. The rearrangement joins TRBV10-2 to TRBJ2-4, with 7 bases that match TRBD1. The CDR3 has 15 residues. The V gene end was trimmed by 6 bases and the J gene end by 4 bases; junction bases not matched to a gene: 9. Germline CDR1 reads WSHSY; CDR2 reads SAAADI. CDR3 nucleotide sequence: TGCGCCAGCAGCTCCCTCGCAGGGGGTAAAAACATTCAGTACTTC. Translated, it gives CASSSLAGGKNIQYF.

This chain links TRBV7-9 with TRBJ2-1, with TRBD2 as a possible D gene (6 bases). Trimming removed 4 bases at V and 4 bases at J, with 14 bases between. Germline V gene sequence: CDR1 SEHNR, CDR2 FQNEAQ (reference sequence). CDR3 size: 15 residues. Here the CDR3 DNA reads TGTGCCAGCAGCTCATTGGGGGGATTATACAATGAGCAGTTCTTC. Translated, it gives CASSSLGGLYNEQFF. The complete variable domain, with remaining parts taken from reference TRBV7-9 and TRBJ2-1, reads DTGVSQNPRHKITKRGQNVTFRCDPISEHNRLYWYRQTLGQGPEFLTYFQNEAQLEKSRLLSDRFSAERPKGSFSTLEIQRTEQGDSAMYLCASSSLGGLYNEQFFGPGTRLTVL.

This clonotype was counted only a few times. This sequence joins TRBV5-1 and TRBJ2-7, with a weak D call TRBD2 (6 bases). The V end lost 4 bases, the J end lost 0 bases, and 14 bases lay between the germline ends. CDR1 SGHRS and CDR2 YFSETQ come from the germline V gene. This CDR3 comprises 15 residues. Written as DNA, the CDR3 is TGCGCCAGCAGCATGGACGGGAGTCCCTCCTACGAGCAGTACTTC. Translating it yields CASSMDGSPSYEQYF.

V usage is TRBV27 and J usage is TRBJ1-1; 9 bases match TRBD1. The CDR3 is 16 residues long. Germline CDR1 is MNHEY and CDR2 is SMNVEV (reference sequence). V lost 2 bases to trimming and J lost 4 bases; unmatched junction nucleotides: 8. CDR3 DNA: TGTGCCAGCAGTTTACGACAGGGGGGATGGGGCACTGAAGCTTTCTTT. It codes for CASSLRQGGWGTEAFF.

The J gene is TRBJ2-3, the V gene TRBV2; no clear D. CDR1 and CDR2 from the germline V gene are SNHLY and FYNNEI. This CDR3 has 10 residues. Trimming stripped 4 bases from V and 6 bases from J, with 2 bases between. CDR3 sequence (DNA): TGTGCCAGCAGTGTGGATACGCAGTATTTT. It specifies CASSVDTQYF.

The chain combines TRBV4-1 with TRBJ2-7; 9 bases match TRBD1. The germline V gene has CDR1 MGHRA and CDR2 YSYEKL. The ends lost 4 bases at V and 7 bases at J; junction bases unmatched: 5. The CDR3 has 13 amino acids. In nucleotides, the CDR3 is TGCGCCAGCAGCCGTGGGACAGGGAGAGAGCAGTACTTC. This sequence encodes CASSRGTGREQYF.

The CDR3 nucleotides are TGTGCCAGCAGCTTAAATGTAGGAGCGGGCCTTAACACCGGGGAGCTGTTTTTT. Translated, it gives CASSLNVGAGLNTGELFF. The chain employs TRBV11-2 and TRBJ2-2; TRBD2 is a possible D gene (6 bases). Trimming left V 2 bases short and J 2 bases short, with 18 bases between. From germline, CDR1 is SGHAT and CDR2 FQNNGV. This CDR3 has 18 residues.

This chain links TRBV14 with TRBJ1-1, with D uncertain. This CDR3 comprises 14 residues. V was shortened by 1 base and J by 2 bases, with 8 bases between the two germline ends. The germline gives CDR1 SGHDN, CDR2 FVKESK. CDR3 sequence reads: CASSQARGNTEAFF. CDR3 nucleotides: TGTGCCAGCAGCCAAGCGCGAGGAAACACTGAAGCTTTCTTT.